This entry lists 11 T cell receptor beta chains sequenced from one sample in a study of blood T cell repertoires in COVID-19 (dated by TCRdb to about 2020). Libraries came from the immunoSEQ multiplex PCR assay. The clones in this table, taken by TCRdb from immuneACCESS, are in-frame only. Not every clone is retained; where verified, under half of the shortfall comes from an unresolved V gene, and the cause of the rest is unknown. For this sample there are roughly 380,000 clones; approximately 89% appear just once. The biggest ten clones account for around 1.3% of the sample. Sequencing was carried out using PBMCs or T cells enriched from blood (not recorded which). These receptors were obtained from a young man who had recovered from COVID-19.

This clone showed up just once. This chain joins TRBV27 and TRBJ1-5, with a possible D match to TRBD1 (5 bases). The CDR3 loop spans 12 amino acids. Looked up from germline, CDR1 is MNHEY and CDR2 is SMNVEV (reference sequence). V was trimmed by 4 bases and J by 6 bases, leaving 7 bases between them. The chain's CDR3 is CASSSQGQPQHF. The CDR3 DNA sequence: TGTGCCAGCAGTTCGCAGGGTCAGCCCCAGCATTTT.

The chain uses TRBV19 and TRBJ1-3, with 10 bases aligning to TRBD1. The CDR3 extends over 19 amino acids. Unmatched junction bases numbered 14, after V lost 4 bases and J lost 2 bases. Germline loops: CDR1 LNHDA, CDR2 SQIVND (reference sequence). The CDR3 reads CASSTTRDRGRRPGNTIYF. The CDR3 DNA reads TGTGCCAGTAGTACAACCCGGGACAGGGGCCGCAGGCCTGGAAACACCATATATTTT.

The chain employs TRBV10-2 and TRBJ1-6; tentatively, D is TRBD1 (5 bases). The CDR3 consists of 13 residues. V shed 8 bases and J shed 10 bases, with 15 bases lying between them. CDR1 and CDR2 (germline): WSHSY, SAAADI. CDR3: CASGGQPGSPLHF. CDR3 nucleotide sequence: TGCGCCAGCGGCGGACAACCCGGATCACCCCTCCACTTT.

V is TRBV7-2 and J is TRBJ1-2, with D tentatively TRBD1 (6 bases). The V and J ends lost 5 bases and 8 bases respectively, with 12 bases between them. The CDR3 has 12 residues. Per the germline V gene, CDR1 is SGHTA and CDR2 is FQGNSA. The CDR3 DNA sequence: TGTGCCAGCAGCAGAGGACAGATCGGCTACACCTTC. Its translation: CASSRGQIGYTF. Variable domain in full (rest from reference TRBV7-2 and TRBJ1-2): GAGVSQSPSNKVTEKGKDVELRCDPISGHTALYWYRQSLGQGLEFLIYFQGNSAPDKSGLPSDRFSAERTGGSVSTLTIQRTQQEDSAVYLCASSRGQIGYTFGSGTRLTVV.

This clone was found once. The V and J genes are TRBV6-5 and TRBJ1-1; TRBD1 aligns across 12 bases. The CDR3 extends over 16 amino acids. Per germline, CDR1 MNHEY and CDR2 SVGAGI. Trimming at V came to 2 bases and at J to 5 bases, leaving 6 bases not matched to a gene. CDR3 bases: TGTGCCAGCAGTTACCGGGACAGGGGGCGAGGGACTGAAGCTTTCTTT. It is translated as CASSYRDRGRGTEAFF.

The chain carries TRBV18 and TRBJ2-4, with D tentatively TRBD2 (6 bases). The CDR3 is 18 amino acids. V was trimmed by 0 bases and J by 6 bases, leaving 21 bases between them. The V gene's germline CDR1 is KGHSH and CDR2 LQKENI. CDR3 sequence (DNA): TGTGCCAGCTCACCACCCAAGTCGGGACTCAAAAGGGCAAACATTCAGTACTTC. Protein sequence: CASSPPKSGLKRANIQYF.

This chain connects TRBV10-3 to TRBJ1-4; D perhaps matches TRBD1 (6 bases). Germline CDR1 and CDR2: ENHRY and SYGVKD. Trimming pared 1 base from V and 7 bases from J, leaving 10 bases between. This CDR3 comprises 14 residues. Here the CDR3 DNA reads TGTGCCATCAGTGAGTTGGGGGCGGGTGAAAAACTGTTTTTT. It encodes CAISELGAGEKLFF.

This clone was picked up a small number of times. The chain uses TRBV5-4 and TRBJ1-4, with D possibly TRBD1 on 6 matching bases. Germline lookup yields CDR1 SGHNT and CDR2 YYREEE (reference sequence). The CDR3 has 14 amino acids. V lost 4 bases and J 8 bases, leaving 15 bases between the germline ends. CDR3 DNA: TGTGCCAGCAGCCCCCGTGGTGGGGGCGAAAAACTGTTTTTT. Its translation is CASSPRGGGEKLFF.

With regard to this clone: The junction differs from germline at one of its ends, possibly a read error. J is TRBJ1-4 and V is TRBV7-7; D perhaps matches TRBD1 (5 bases). The CDR3 extends over 14 amino acids. Germline loops: CDR1 SSHAT, CDR2 FNYEAQ (reference sequence). The CDR3 DNA reads TGTGCTAGCAGCCTCGGGACTCAGGGAGAAAAACTGTTTTTT. This encodes CASSLGTQGEKLFF.

The CDR3 DNA reads TGTGCCAGCAGCACACAGGGTCGGACTGAAGCTTTCTTT. Amino acids: CASSTQGRTEAFF. The genes are TRBV3-1 (or the pseudogene TRBV3-2) and TRBJ1-1; tentatively, D is TRBD1 (6 bases). Trimming pared 5 bases from V and 5 bases from J, leaving 12 bases between. CDR3 size: 13 residues. Per the germline V gene, CDR1 is LGHDT and CDR2 is YNNKEL (reference sequence).

The chain links TRBV6-5 to TRBJ2-1; 10 bases are shared with TRBD1. Germline V CDR1 and CDR2: MNHEY, SVGAGI. Trimming at V came to 6 bases and at J to 4 bases, leaving 6 bases not matched to a gene. The CDR3 has 15 residues. The CDR3 DNA is TGTGCCAGCAGGGACCCGGGACAGGGGTACAATGAGCAGTTCTTC. Protein: CASRDPGQGYNEQFF.